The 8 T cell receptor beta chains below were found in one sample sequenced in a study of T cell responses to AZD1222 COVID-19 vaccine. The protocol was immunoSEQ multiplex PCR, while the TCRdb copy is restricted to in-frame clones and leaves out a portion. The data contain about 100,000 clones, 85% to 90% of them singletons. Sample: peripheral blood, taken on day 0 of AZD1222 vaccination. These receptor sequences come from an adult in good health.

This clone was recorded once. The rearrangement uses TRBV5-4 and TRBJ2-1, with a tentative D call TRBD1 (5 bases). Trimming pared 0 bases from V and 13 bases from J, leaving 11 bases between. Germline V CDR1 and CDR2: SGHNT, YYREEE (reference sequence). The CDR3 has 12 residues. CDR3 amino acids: CASSLGAGPQFF. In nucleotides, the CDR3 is TGTGCCAGCAGCTTGGGGGCAGGGCCTCAGTTCTTC.

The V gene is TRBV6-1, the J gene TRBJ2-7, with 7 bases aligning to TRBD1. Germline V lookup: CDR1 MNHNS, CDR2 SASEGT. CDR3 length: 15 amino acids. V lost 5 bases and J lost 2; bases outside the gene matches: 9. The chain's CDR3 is CASSQRPGQPYEQYF. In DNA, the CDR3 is TGTGCCAGCAGTCAAAGGCCGGGACAGCCCTACGAGCAGTACTTC.

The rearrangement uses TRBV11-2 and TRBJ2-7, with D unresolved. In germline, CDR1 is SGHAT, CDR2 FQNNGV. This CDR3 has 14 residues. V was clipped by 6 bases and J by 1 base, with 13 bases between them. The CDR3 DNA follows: TGTGCCAGCAGTCCCACCCGGGCATCCTACGAGCAGTACTTC. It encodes CASSPTRASYEQYF.

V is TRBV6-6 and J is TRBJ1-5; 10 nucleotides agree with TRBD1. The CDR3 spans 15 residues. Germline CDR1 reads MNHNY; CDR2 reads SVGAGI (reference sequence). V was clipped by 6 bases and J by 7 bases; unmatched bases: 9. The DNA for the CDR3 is TGTGCCAGCAGAACCGGGACAGGGGTCAGGCAGCCCCAGCATTTT. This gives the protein CASRTGTGVRQPQHF.

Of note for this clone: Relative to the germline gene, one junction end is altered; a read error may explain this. DNA for the CDR3: TGTGCCAGCGGCTTGGGACTGGGAAATTTTTTAGGCTACACCTTC. Its translation is CASGLGLGNFLGYTF. The V and J genes are TRBV5-5 and TRBJ1-2; weak D call: TRBD1 (5 bases). The germline V gene has CDR1 SGHKS and CDR2 YYEKEE (reference sequence). This CDR3 comprises 15 residues. Full variable domain (rest looked up from reference TRBV5-5 and TRBJ1-2): DAGVTQSPTHLIKTRGQQVTLRCSPISGHKSVSWYQQVLGQGPQFIFQYYEKEERGRGNFPDRFSARQFPNYSSELNVNALLLGDSALYLCASGLGLGNFLGYTFGSGTRLTVV.

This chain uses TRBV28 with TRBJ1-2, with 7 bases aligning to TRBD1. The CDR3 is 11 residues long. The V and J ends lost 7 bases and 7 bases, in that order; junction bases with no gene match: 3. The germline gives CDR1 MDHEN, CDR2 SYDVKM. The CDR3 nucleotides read TGTGCCAGCAAGGGGGCGGGTGGCTACACCTTC. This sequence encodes CASKGAGGYTF.

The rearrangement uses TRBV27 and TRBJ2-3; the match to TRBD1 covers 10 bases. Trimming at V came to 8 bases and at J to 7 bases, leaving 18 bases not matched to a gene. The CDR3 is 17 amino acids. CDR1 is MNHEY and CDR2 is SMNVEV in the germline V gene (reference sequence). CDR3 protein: CASGYPSDPTGGNTQYF. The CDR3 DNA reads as TGTGCCAGCGGTTACCCCTCCGACCCGACAGGGGGCAATACGCAGTATTTT.

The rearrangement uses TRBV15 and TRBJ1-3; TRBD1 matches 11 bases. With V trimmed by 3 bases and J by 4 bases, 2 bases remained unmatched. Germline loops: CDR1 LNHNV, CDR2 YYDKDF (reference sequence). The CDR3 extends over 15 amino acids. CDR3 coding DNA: TGTGCCACCAGCAGGGACAGGGGGCCCGGAAACACCATATATTTT. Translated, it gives CATSRDRGPGNTIYF.